These T cell receptor beta chains were read from a single sample in a study of regulatory T cells in long-lasting Graves disease. From the multiplex PCR reads, TCRdb called clonotypes with MiXCR, one entry per CDR3 protein. The sample lists 250,000 to 400,000 distinct CDR3 sequences, about a sixth occurring once. Source: peripheral blood mononuclear cells (PBMCs), taken at new diagnosis, from a patient treated with antithyroid drugs. These receptors all come from a female donor with Graves disease. Each CDR3 is given with its conserved first and last residue. The D gene is left open where the match is weak. Size is stated for part of the rows, as once, few or many counts, or as a class when the clone is expanded.

v_gene,abundance,d_gene,j_gene,CDR3nt,CDR3aa
TRBV19,few,NA,TRBJ2-3,TGTGCCAGTAGTATAGATAGTTCGGGGAGGCAGGGCACAGATACGCAGTATTTT,CASSIDSSGRQGTDTQYF
TRBV28,many,NA,TRBJ1-1,TGTGCCAGCAGTTTCCTAGGAGGAGGTGTTAACACTGAAGCTTTCTTT,CASSFLGGGVNTEAFF
TRBV4-2,few,TRBD2,TRBJ2-2,TGTGCCAGCAGCCAAAGACCCCTTGCGGGAGGGAACACCGGGGAGCTGTTTTTT,CASSQRPLAGGNTGELFF
TRBV10-2,many,NA,TRBJ2-5,TGCGCCAGCAGTGAAGTCCGCCTATACCAAGAGACCCAGTACTTC,CASSEVRLYQETQYF
TRBV19,NA,NA,TRBJ2-1,TGTGCCAGTAGTATAGACCTAGAAGTTTTTTACAATGAGCAGTTCTTC,CASSIDLEVFYNEQFF
TRBV7-3,many,NA,TRBJ2-6,TGTGCCAGCAGCCCACAGGGTTCTGGGGCCAACGTCCTGACTTTC,CASSPQGSGANVLTF
TRBV28,many,TRBD1,TRBJ2-7,TGTGCCAGCAGCCCAGGACAGGAGTACGAGCAGTACTTC,CASSPGQEYEQYF
TRBV3-1,many,TRBD2,TRBJ2-1,TGTGCCAGCAGCCAGACGACCGAAGCGGGAGGTGATGAGCAGTTCTTC,CASSQTTEAGGDEQFF
TRBV30,many,TRBD2,TRBJ2-1,TGTGCCCAGCTGAAACTAGCGGGAATCAATGAGCAGTTCTTC,CAQLKLAGINEQFF
TRBV3-1,NA,TRBD1,TRBJ2-5,TGTGCCAGCACCCAGATCACAGGGGGGCAAGAGACCCAGTACTTC,CASTQITGGQETQYF
TRBV12-3/TRBV12-4,many,TRBD1,TRBJ1-6,TGTGCCAGCAGTTTTGGTCCACAGGGGGTTCTGTCACCCCTCCACTTT,CASSFGPQGVLSPLHF
TRBV5-1,NA,TRBD2,TRBJ2-5,TGCGCCAGCAGCCCCAGACTAGCGGGAGTTTGGGAGACCCAGTACTTC,CASSPRLAGVWETQYF
TRBV2,many,NA,TRBJ2-3,TGTGCCAGCACAGGGGCCTCTAGCACAGATACGCAGTATTTT,CASTGASSTDTQYF
TRBV24-1,many,NA,TRBJ1-5,TGTGCCACCAGTGATGGGCTAAATCAGCCCCAGCATTTT,CATSDGLNQPQHF
TRBV19,NA,TRBD2,TRBJ2-1,TGTGCCAGTAGTATAGAGCGGGAGGGCCTTTCCTACAATGAGCAGTTCTTC,CASSIEREGLSYNEQFF
TRBV11-3,many,NA,TRBJ1-1,TGTGCCAGCAGCCCTGACGGGATGAACACTGAAGCTTTCTTT,CASSPDGMNTEAFF
TRBV20-1,NA,NA,TRBJ1-2,TGCAGTGCTAGAGGATCGGGAGCTAACTATGGCTACACCTTC,CSARGSGANYGYTF
TRBV2,many,TRBD2,TRBJ2-1,TGTGCCAGCGGACTAGCGAAACTTCGGGCCAATGAGCAGTTCTTC,CASGLAKLRANEQFF
TRBV27,NA,TRBD2,TRBJ2-4,TGTGCCAGCAGTCCGTACGGGGGGAAAAACATTCAGTACTTC,CASSPYGGKNIQYF
TRBV20-1,NA,TRBD1,TRBJ2-7,TGCAGTGCTAGAAGGGGGACAGGGGGCTTAAACGAGCAGTACTTC,CSARRGTGGLNEQYF
TRBV6-1,many,NA,TRBJ1-5,TGTGCCAGCAGCCAAACAGGGAATCAGCCCCAGCATTTT,CASSQTGNQPQHF
TRBV6-1,NA,NA,TRBJ2-1,TGTGCCAGCAGTGTAATCAAGCAGGGTGAGCAGTTCTTC,CASSVIKQGEQFF
TRBV11-2,many,NA,TRBJ2-3,TGTGCCAGCAGCATCTCCGGGGTCACAGATACGCAGTATTTT,CASSISGVTDTQYF
TRBV10-3,many,NA,TRBJ2-5,TGTGCCATCAATGCCCAAATTGGAGAGACCCAGTACTTC,CAINAQIGETQYF
TRBV10-2,few,NA,TRBJ2-3,TGCGCCAGCAGTGAGTCTGGGGGGTCAGATACGCGGTATTTT,CASSESGGSDTRYF
TRBV20-1,many,TRBD1,TRBJ2-1,TGCAGTGTTCCCTACAGGGGGCCCGGCAATGAGCAGTTCTTC,CSVPYRGPGNEQFF
TRBV28,many,NA,TRBJ2-3,TGTGCCAGCAGTTTTGAACTAGGTGGCACAGATACGCAGTATTTT,CASSFELGGTDTQYF
TRBV7-2,NA,NA,TRBJ1-6,TGTGCCAGCAGCTTAGGGACTTCGTCACCCCTCCACTTT,CASSLGTSSPLHF
TRBV28,many,TRBD2,TRBJ2-7,TGTGCCAGCAGTTTAGTAGCGGGAGGGGGGTTGGGCGAGCAGTACTTC,CASSLVAGGGLGEQYF
TRBV28,many,TRBD2,TRBJ2-7,TGTGCCAGCACCGGACTAGCCTACGAGCAGTACTTC,CASTGLAYEQYF
TRBV7-9,few,NA,TRBJ2-3,TGTGCCAGCAGCTCTGTAATCGTGGATACGCAGTATTTT,CASSSVIVDTQYF
TRBV12-3/TRBV12-4,many,NA,TRBJ1-5,TGTGCCAGCACCGTGGGGGGAATCAATCAGCCCCAGCATTTT,CASTVGGINQPQHF
TRBV29-1,many,TRBD2,TRBJ2-7,TGCAGCGTTGAACCAGCGGGAGATTACGAGCAGTACTTC,CSVEPAGDYEQYF
TRBV11-2,once,TRBD2,TRBJ2-1,TGTGCCAGCAGCTTCCTCACTAGCGGGAGCCTTAATGAGCAGTTCTTC,CASSFLTSGSLNEQFF
TRBV19,NA,TRBD1,TRBJ1-5,TGTGCCAGTAGCCCCCCCCCCGACAGGGGGGACAATCAGCCCCAGCATTTT,CASSPPPDRGDNQPQHF
TRBV12-3/TRBV12-4,NA,TRBD2,TRBJ2-2,TGTGCCAGCAGTTTGGTCGCGGGAGACCTCACCGGGGAGCTGTTTTTT,CASSLVAGDLTGELFF
TRBV2,many,NA,TRBJ1-4,TGTGCCAGCAGGGACCCGGGGACTAATGAAAAACTGTTTTTT,CASRDPGTNEKLFF
TRBV10-3,many,TRBD1,TRBJ1-2,TGTGCCATCAGCGCGGACAGGGGAGATGGCTACACCTTC,CAISADRGDGYTF
TRBV28,many,NA,TRBJ1-5,TGTGCCAGCAGGGACCCCGTGACCCGCGGTCAGCCCCAGCATTTT,CASRDPVTRGQPQHF
TRBV7-9,many,NA,TRBJ1-4,TGTGCCAGCAGCTCTGCTGGGGAAAAACTGTTTTTT,CASSSAGEKLFF
TRBV27,many,NA,TRBJ2-6,TGTGCCAGCAGTCATGGGGGCGTGGGAGGGGCCAACGTCCTGACTTTC,CASSHGGVGGANVLTF
TRBV12-3/TRBV12-4,many,NA,TRBJ1-2,TGTGCCAGCAGTTTAGCGGGAGGGATCGGGTCTAACTATGGCTACACCTTC,CASSLAGGIGSNYGYTF
TRBV30,many,TRBD2,TRBJ2-7,TGTGCCTGGAGTGTAAAAGTTGGCCTAGCGGGAGGCGAGCAGTACTTC,CAWSVKVGLAGGEQYF
TRBV9,NA,NA,TRBJ2-7,TGTGCCAGCAGCGTGTCGAACAGCGACTACGAGCAGTACTTC,CASSVSNSDYEQYF
TRBV29-1,few,NA,TRBJ1-1,TGCAGCGTCGACGGGCAGAGTACTGAAGCTTTCTTT,CSVDGQSTEAFF
TRBV12-3/TRBV12-4,many,NA,TRBJ1-1,TGTGCCAGCAGTTGGGGGTCCACTGAAGCTTTCTTT,CASSWGSTEAFF